Following are 14 T cell receptor beta chains from one sample sequenced in a study of T cell responses to AZD1222 COVID-19 vaccine. Using immunoSEQ multiplex PCR, the repertoire was profiled, and TCRdb retains in-frame clones only, with some absent. The sample holds 100,000 to 150,000 clones; 92% are singletons and the top ten take roughly 1%. Sequencing was performed on peripheral blood, taken 28 days after the second AZD1222 dose. These receptors originate from an adult who received the AZD1222 COVID-19 vaccine.

The gene calls are TRBV30 and TRBJ1-2; 10 bases map to TRBD1. There are 15 residues in the CDR3. Germline trimming cut 4 bases from V and 2 bases from J; bases unmatched to any gene: 7. Germline V CDR1 and CDR2: GTSNPN, SVGIG (reference sequence). CDR3 DNA: TGTGCCTGGAATTTACCGGGACAGGGGAACTATGGCTACACCTTC. Its translation: CAWNLPGQGNYGYTF.

This chain joins TRBV6-5 and TRBJ2-6; D may be TRBD2 (5 bases). Germline V CDR1 and CDR2: MNHEY, SVGAGI. This CDR3 is 14 amino acids long. CDR3 amino acids: CGGELSSGANVLTF. The CDR3 nucleotides are TGTGGTGGGGAGTTAAGCTCTGGGGCCAACGTCCTGACTTTC.

This chain uses TRBV6-6 with TRBJ1-5, with 7 bases identical to TRBD1. CDR1 is MNHNY, CDR2 SVGAGI, per germline (reference sequence). The CDR3 is 16 residues long. V lost 5 bases, J lost 0 bases, and 7 bases stayed unmatched. CDR3 DNA sequence: TGTGCCAGCAGTCTTAGACAGGGACCTAGCAATCAGCCCCAGCATTTT. This gives the protein CASSLRQGPSNQPQHF.

The chain combines TRBV7-9 with TRBJ2-1; D is uncertain. The CDR3 has 13 residues. The germline gives CDR1 SEHNR, CDR2 FQNEAQ (reference sequence). The V and J ends lost 6 bases and 6 bases respectively, with 12 bases between them. CDR3 sequence: CASRWTDINEQFF. The CDR3 DNA follows: TGTGCCAGCAGGTGGACGGATATCAATGAGCAGTTCTTC.

The rearrangement uses TRBV5-1 and TRBJ2-1; TRBD2 is a possible D gene (5 bases). The CDR3 length is 11 residues. The ends were cut back, 2 bases at V and 10 bases at J, with 7 bases in the middle. CDR1 is SGHRS, CDR2 YFSETQ, per germline. The CDR3 is CASSLLDEQFF. The CDR3 DNA sequence: TGCGCCAGCAGCTTACTAGACGAGCAGTTCTTC.

The chain recombines TRBV27 with TRBJ2-5, with D maybe TRBD2 (6 bases). V was trimmed by 5 bases and J by 3 bases, leaving 25 bases between them. The germline V gene has CDR1 MNHEY and CDR2 SMNVEV (reference sequence). The CDR3 extends over 18 amino acids. The chain's CDR3 is CASSPLTTTMPGEETQYF. CDR3 nucleotide sequence: TGTGCCAGCAGTCCGCTCACCACGACAATGCCGGGAGAAGAGACCCAGTACTTC.

This chain links TRBV5-1 with TRBJ1-3, with unresolved D. From germline, CDR1 is SGHRS and CDR2 YFSETQ. V was clipped by 3 bases and J by 0 bases, with 4 bases between them. CDR3 length: 13 amino acids. The CDR3 reads CASSYASGNTIYF. CDR3 bases: TGCGCCAGCAGCTACGCCTCTGGAAACACCATATATTTT.

V is TRBV6-5 and J is TRBJ1-6, with 10 bases aligning to TRBD1. Trimming cost V 0 bases and J 10 bases; bases outside gene matches: 3. CDR3 length: 15 amino acids. Per germline, CDR1 MNHEY and CDR2 SVGAGI. The CDR3 loop is CASSYSGTGVSPLHF. Written as DNA, the CDR3 is TGTGCCAGCAGTTACTCCGGGACAGGGGTCTCACCCCTCCACTTT.

The chain is built from TRBV19 and TRBJ2-3; TRBD1 matches 9 bases. Losses at the gene ends were 3 bases for V and 0 bases for J; bases not matched to a gene: 4. From germline, CDR1 is LNHDA and CDR2 SQIVND (reference sequence). CDR3 length: 16 residues. Written as DNA, the CDR3 is TGTGCCAGTAGTATTAGGGGGACAGGGAGCACAGATACGCAGTATTTT. It translates to CASSIRGTGSTDTQYF.

This clone appeared once. This chain uses TRBV4-2 with TRBJ1-1; D is possibly TRBD1 (5 bases). Trimming took off 4 bases at V and 4 bases at J, with 22 bases between the two ends. Germline CDR1 and CDR2: LGHNA and YNFKEQ. This CDR3 has 17 residues. The CDR3: CASSLAGTARGGTEAFF. The CDR3 DNA is TGTGCCAGCAGCCTAGCCGGGACGGCCCGGGGTGGCACTGAAGCTTTCTTT.

The rearrangement links TRBV18 to TRBJ2-5; 7 bases line up with TRBD2. There are 14 residues in the CDR3. V trimming: 1 base; J trimming: 5 bases; junction bases outside the gene matches: 4. Germline V gene data show CDR1 as KGHSH and CDR2 as LQKENI. In DNA form, the CDR3 reads TGTGCCAGCTCACCACTAGGAGCGGGGGAGACCCAGTACTTC. Protein: CASSPLGAGETQYF.

The table lists this clone with a count of one. The CDR3 DNA is TGTGCCAGTAGCTGGACTAGCGGGAGCTCCTACAATGAGCAGTTCTTC. Translated: CASSWTSGSSYNEQFF. The chain recombines TRBV19 with TRBJ2-1, with 13 bases lining up with TRBD2. The CDR3 is made up of 16 amino acids. V was clipped by 6 bases and J by 0 bases; unmatched bases: 2. Germline loops: CDR1 LNHDA, CDR2 SQIVND (reference sequence). Variable domain in full (rest from reference TRBV19 and TRBJ2-1): DGGITQSPKYLFRKEGQNVTLSCEQNLNHDAMYWYRQDPGQGLRLIYYSQIVNDFQKGDIAEGYSVSREKKESFPLTVTSAQKNPTAFYLCASSWTSGSSYNEQFFGPGTRLTVL.

V usage is TRBV27 and J usage is TRBJ1-1; 10 bases agree with TRBD1. The CDR3 has 15 residues. The germline V gene encodes CDR1 MNHEY and CDR2 SMNVEV (reference sequence). Unmatched junction bases numbered 11, after V lost 6 bases and J lost 7 bases. CDR3 in DNA: TGTGCCAGCAGACCAGACAGGGGGCAATTTATTGAAGCTTTCTTT. Protein product: CASRPDRGQFIEAFF.

This chain joins TRBV11-2 and TRBJ2-4; D gene unclear. Germline assignment: CDR1 SGHAT and CDR2 FQNNGV. CDR3 length: 16 residues. Between the trimmed V and J ends, which lost 5 bases and 1 base, there was a span of 15 bases. This CDR3 reads CASSQRNGGAKNIQYF. The CDR3 DNA reads as TGTGCCAGCAGCCAAAGGAACGGTGGGGCCAAAAACATTCAGTACTTC.